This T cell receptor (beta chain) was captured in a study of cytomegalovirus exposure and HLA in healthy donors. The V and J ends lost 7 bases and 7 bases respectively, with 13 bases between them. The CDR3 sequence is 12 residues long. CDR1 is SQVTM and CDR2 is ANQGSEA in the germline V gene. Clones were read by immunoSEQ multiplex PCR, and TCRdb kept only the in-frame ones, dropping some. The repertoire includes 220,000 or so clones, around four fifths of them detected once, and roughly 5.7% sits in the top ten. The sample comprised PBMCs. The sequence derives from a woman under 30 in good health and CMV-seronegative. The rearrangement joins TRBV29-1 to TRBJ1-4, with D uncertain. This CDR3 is CSANDGTEKLFF. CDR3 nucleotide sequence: TGCAGCGCCAATGACGGAACTGAAAAACTGTTTTTT.